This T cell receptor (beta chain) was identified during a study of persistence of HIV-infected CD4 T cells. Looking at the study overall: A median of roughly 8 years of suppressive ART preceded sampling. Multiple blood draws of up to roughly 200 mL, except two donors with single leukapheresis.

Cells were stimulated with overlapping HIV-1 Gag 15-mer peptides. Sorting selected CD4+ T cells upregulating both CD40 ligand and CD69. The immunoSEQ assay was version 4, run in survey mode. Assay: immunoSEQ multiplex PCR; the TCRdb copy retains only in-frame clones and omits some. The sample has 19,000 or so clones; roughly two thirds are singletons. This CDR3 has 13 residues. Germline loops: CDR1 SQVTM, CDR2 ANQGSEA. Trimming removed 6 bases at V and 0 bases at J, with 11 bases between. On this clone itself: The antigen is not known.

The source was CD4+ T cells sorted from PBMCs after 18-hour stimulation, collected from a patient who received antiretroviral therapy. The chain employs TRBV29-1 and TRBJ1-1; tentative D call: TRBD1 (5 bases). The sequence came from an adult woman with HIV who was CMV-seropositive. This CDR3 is CSVADSLNTEAFF. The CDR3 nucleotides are TGCAGCGTCGCCGACAGCCTGAACACTGAAGCTTTCTTT.